The 21 T cell receptor beta chains in this list originate from one sample, sequenced in a study of T-cell memory formation after mild COVID-19. TCRdb re-called the 5' RACE reads through MiXCR, storing one row per CDR3 protein. The sample includes 300,000 to 400,000 distinct CDR3 sequences, 10% to 15% of them seen just once. The specimen sequenced was PBMCs or a T cell subset sorted from them (not recorded which). The source of these receptors is a man younger than 35 who had mild COVID-19 (a few samples of this study predate the infection). Cell type and time point are not known.

The sample holds many counts of this clonotype. Here the CDR3 DNA reads TGCAGTGCTCGGCACATTAGGGCTAACACTGAAGCTTTCTTT. Amino acids: CSARHIRANTEAFF. The V and J genes are TRBV20-1 and TRBJ1-1, with no clear D. CDR3 size: 14 residues. V lost 5 bases and J 2 bases, leaving 15 bases between the germline ends. Germline V CDR1 and CDR2: DFQATT, SNEGSKA (reference sequence).

The chain couples TRBV2 to TRBJ1-5; D is undetermined. This CDR3 spans 13 amino acids. V lost 3 bases, J lost 2 bases, and 5 bases lay in between. Looked up from germline, CDR1 is SNHLY and CDR2 is FYNNEI. CDR3 protein: CASSDSRNQPQHF. The CDR3, as DNA: TGTGCCAGCAGTGACAGTCGCAATCAGCCCCAGCATTTT.

The V gene is TRBV13, the J gene TRBJ1-3, with TRBD1 matching 10 bases. The CDR3 runs to 15 residues. Germline V CDR1 and CDR2: PRHDT, FYEKMQ (reference sequence). Trimming at V came to 5 bases and at J to 10 bases, leaving 11 bases not matched to a gene. The CDR3 bases are TGTGCCAGCAGCCTACGGGACAGGGGAGAGCCAACCATATATTTT. Residues: CASSLRDRGEPTIYF.

This clonotype was detected a few times. V and J are TRBV7-2 and TRBJ2-3; TRBD2 matches 7 bases. Germline V gene lookup returns CDR1 SGHTA and CDR2 FQGNSA. The CDR3 spans 13 residues. The ends lost 10 bases at V and 5 bases at J; junction bases unmatched: 9. The CDR3 DNA reads TGTGCCACAATGGCGGGGGAGCTAGATACGCAGTATTTT. It is translated as CATMAGELDTQYF.

This clonotype was counted between two and nine times. This chain links TRBV18 with TRBJ2-7; D unresolved. Germline CDR1 and CDR2: KGHSH and LQKENI. The length of the CDR3 is 11 residues. Trimming shortened V by 6 bases and J by 3 bases, and 6 bases separated the two germline ends. DNA of the CDR3: TGTGCCAGCTCTACCCACTACGAGCAGTACGTC. Translated, it gives CASSTHYEQYV.

This clonotype has just a few counts. The chain combines TRBV29-1 with TRBJ2-5; D is unresolved. CDR1 is SQVTM and CDR2 is ANQGSEA in the germline V gene. V was trimmed by 1 base and J by 3 bases, leaving 6 bases between them. CDR3 length: 12 residues. The CDR3 bases are TGCAGCGTTGAAGTTGGGGAAGAGACCCAGTACTTC. It translates to CSVEVGEETQYF.

The table lists this clonotype with a few counts. This chain links TRBV30 with TRBJ1-5, with D tentatively TRBD1 (5 bases). From germline, CDR1 is GTSNPN and CDR2 SVGIG (reference sequence). V was trimmed by 0 bases and J by 2 bases, leaving 5 bases between them. The CDR3 consists of 13 residues. The DNA for the CDR3 is TGTGCCTGGAGTGTACAGGGCAATCAGCCCCAGCATTTT. Translated, it gives CAWSVQGNQPQHF.

The gene calls are TRBV5-1 and TRBJ1-1; no reliable D call. Trimming stripped 0 bases from V and 0 bases from J, with 6 bases between. In germline, CDR1 is SGHRS, CDR2 YFSETQ. This CDR3 region has 14 residues. CDR3 sequence: CASSLGDMNTEAFF. CDR3 coding DNA: TGCGCCAGCAGCTTGGGGGATATGAACACTGAAGCTTTCTTT.

The rearrangement joins TRBV11-2 to TRBJ1-6; D remains unclear. The V and J ends lost 4 bases and 6 bases respectively, with 10 bases between them. There are 14 residues in the CDR3. The germline V gene has CDR1 SGHAT and CDR2 FQNNGV. The chain's CDR3 is CASSSPGPNSPLHF. CDR3 in DNA: TGTGCCAGCAGCTCTCCGGGTCCTAATTCACCCCTCCACTTT. Looking up the rest from reference TRBV11-2 and TRBJ1-6 gives the full variable domain: EAGVAQSPRYKIIEKRQSVAFWCNPISGHATLYWYQQILGQGPKLLIQFQNNGVVDDSQLPKDRFSAERLKGVDSTLKIQPAKLEDSAVYLCASSSPGPNSPLHFGNGTRLTVT.

The rearrangement joins TRBV7-9 to TRBJ2-5; weak D call: TRBD1 (5 bases). The CDR3 sequence is 15 residues long. Germline V lookup: CDR1 SEHNR, CDR2 FQNEAQ (reference sequence). V was trimmed by 2 bases and J by 3 bases, leaving 13 bases between them. CDR3 region: CASSLPGNLKETQYF. The DNA for the CDR3 is TGTGCCAGCAGCTTACCAGGGAACCTTAAAGAGACCCAGTACTTC.

This clonotype was observed many times. The rearrangement links TRBV7-9 to TRBJ2-7; no reliable D call. Trimming shortened V by 5 bases and J by 2 bases, and 7 bases separated the two germline ends. This CDR3 contains 12 residues. Germline CDR1 reads SEHNR; CDR2 reads FQNEAQ (reference sequence). The CDR3 DNA sequence: TGTGCCAGCAGCCCCGACACCTACGAGCAGTACTTC. Encoded protein: CASSPDTYEQYF. The complete variable domain, with remaining parts taken from reference TRBV7-9 and TRBJ2-7, reads DTGVSQNPRHKITKRGQNVTFRCDPISEHNRLYWYRQTLGQGPEFLTYFQNEAQLEKSRLLSDRFSAERPKGSFSTLEIQRTEQGDSAMYLCASSPDTYEQYFGPGTRLTVT.

In its sample, this clonotype was seen a few times. V and J are TRBV6-1 and TRBJ1-2, with TRBD1 as a possible D gene (5 bases). This CDR3 region has 15 residues. The V gene lost 6 bases and the J gene lost 4 bases, with 18 bases spanning the gap. Germline CDR1 MNHNS, CDR2 SASEGT. The CDR3 loop reads CASSRSGRESYGYTF. Written as DNA, the CDR3 is TGTGCCAGCAGCCGATCGGGCAGGGAGAGCTATGGCTACACCTTC.

This clonotype was seen a few times. The chain joins TRBV16 to TRBJ2-5, with unresolved D. Germline V CDR1 and CDR2: KGHSY, FQNENV. This CDR3 is 12 amino acids long. Between the trimmed V and J ends, which lost 5 bases and 0 bases, there was a span of 4 bases. CDR3 DNA: TGTGCCAGCAGCAGACACCAAGAGACCCAGTACTTC. It translates to CASSRHQETQYF.

The V call is TRBV29-1, the J call TRBJ2-3; the D is unclear. This CDR3 is 15 amino acids long. V was trimmed by 5 bases and J by 0 bases, leaving 15 bases between them. Germline CDR1 reads SQVTM; CDR2 reads ANQGSEA. The CDR3 protein is CSVPSLVGSTDTQYF. In nucleotides, the CDR3 is TGCAGCGTTCCTTCGTTAGTTGGGAGCACAGATACGCAGTATTTT.

The chain uses TRBV7-2 and TRBJ2-4; TRBD1 matches 9 bases. V lost 4 bases and J lost 9; bases outside the gene matches: 10. The length of the CDR3 is 15 residues. Germline V gene lookup returns CDR1 SGHTA and CDR2 FQGNSA. In nucleotides, the CDR3 is TGTGCCAGCAGCTGGGGGGGACAGGGAGGATCCATTCAGTACTTC. Protein: CASSWGGQGGSIQYF.

The chain joins TRBV10-2 to TRBJ2-1; D is possibly TRBD1 (6 bases). Germline lookup yields CDR1 WSHSY and CDR2 SAAADI. V was pared by 3 bases and J by 4 bases, with 10 bases between. The CDR3 contains 14 residues. The CDR3 DNA reads as TGCGCCAGCAGTGAAACCCAGGGGTACAATGAGCAGTTCTTC. The encoded protein is CASSETQGYNEQFF.

CDR3 residues: CASSLTRGGDTQYF. The CDR3, as DNA: TGTGCCAGCAGCTTAACCCGGGGCGGGGATACGCAGTATTTT. The chain recombines TRBV11-2 with TRBJ2-3; possibly TRBD1 or TRBD2 for D (5 bases each). The germline V gene has CDR1 SGHAT and CDR2 FQNNGV. CDR3 length: 14 amino acids. Trimming left V 2 bases short and J 6 bases short, with 12 bases between.

Turning to this clonotype: Since the CDR3 does not end with the conserved phenylalanine or tryptophan, this likely comes from a read error. It is unclear where the CDR3 begins or ends on the DNA, so no DNA is shown, and the CDR3 is as TCRdb lists it. This chain links TRBV6-6 with TRBJ1-1; the DNA was not used to check the table's D call, TRBD1. Germline V gene sequence: CDR1 MNHNY, CDR2 SVGAGI (reference sequence). The CDR3 totals 11 residues, both ends included. The CDR3: CASSLGQGLYV.

The CDR3 sequence: CASSPRRINQPQHF. The CDR3 bases are TGTGCCAGCAGTCCCCGACGGATCAATCAGCCCCAGCATTTT. The chain recombines TRBV6-5 with TRBJ1-5; no clear D. CDR3 length: 14 amino acids. Germline values: CDR1 MNHEY, CDR2 SVGAGI. The V end lost 5 bases, the J end lost 3 bases, and 11 bases lay between the germline ends.

The chain couples TRBV10-3 to TRBJ2-1; D gene uncertain. Germline V gene lookup returns CDR1 ENHRY and CDR2 SYGVKD. Trimming stripped 9 bases from V and 7 bases from J, with 10 bases between. The CDR3 length is 11 residues. CDR3 coding DNA: TGTGCCATAAAGGCTGGGAATGAGCAGTTCTTC. This translates into CAIKAGNEQFF.

The table lists this clonotype with a few counts. The rearrangement joins TRBV4-2 to TRBJ2-6, with 8 bases that match TRBD2. The germline CDR1 and CDR2 sequences are LGHNA and YNFKEQ. The J segment lost 4 bases and the V segment lost 1 base, leaving 3 bases of the junction unmatched. The CDR3 covers 16 residues. CDR3 amino acids: CASSQGGGLGANVLTF. The CDR3 region has the DNA TGTGCCAGCAGCCAAGGCGGGGGGCTGGGGGCCAACGTCCTGACTTTC.